This TCR beta chain was identified during a study of OX40 agonist ivuxolimab in advanced cancers. Looking at the study overall: Of the participants, 40% had some prior anti-PD-1, anti-PD-L1 or anti-CTLA-4 therapy, which was allowed.

Germline V lookup: CDR1 LGHNA, CDR2 YNFKEQ. The V end lost 1 base, the J end lost 0 bases, and 13 bases lay between the germline ends. This CDR3 comprises 17 residues. Study-wide results and caveats: The study observed clonal expansion of CD4+ and CD8+ blood T cells by week 6 at 0.1 to 3.0 mg/kg.

A note on this clone: Its antigen is not known.

Produced via immunoSEQ multiplex PCR; TCRdb's table is partial and in-frame only. The repertoire holds 20,000 to 30,000 clones, with under 85% as singletons. V is TRBV4-2 and J is TRBJ1-3; tentative D call: TRBD1 (6 bases). The specimen comprised CD4+ or CD8+ T cells sorted from blood, sampled in a trial of the OX40 agonist ivuxolimab. This receptor was obtained from an adult with an advanced solid tumor such as melanoma, head and neck, liver or kidney cancer. CDR3 sequence: CASSQGGGGSSGNTIYF. CDR3 in DNA: TGTGCCAGCAGCCAAGGAGGGGGGGGGAGCTCTGGAAACACCATATATTTT.